Listed below are T cell receptor beta chains from one sample, sequenced in a study of blood T cell repertoires in COVID-19. The protocol was immunoSEQ multiplex PCR, while the TCRdb copy is restricted to in-frame clones and leaves out a portion. The sample holds a few hundred thousand clones, around 91% seen once. Sequencing was carried out using PBMCs or T cells enriched from blood (not recorded which). Receptor source: a young woman who had recovered from COVID-19. The CDR3 runs from the conserved cysteine through the conserved F or W. D genes are given only for firm matches. The size of a clone is reported for some rows only, either as once, few or many, or as a class for expanded clones.

abundance	d_gene	v_gene	j_gene	CDR3nt	CDR3aa
NA	NA	TRBV12-3/TRBV12-4	TRBJ1-3	TGTGCCAGCAGTTTACATGGAAACACCATATATTTT	CASSLHGNTIYF
NA	TRBD1	TRBV23-1	TRBJ2-7	TGCGCCAGCAGTCATTCGCCGGGGACAGGGGGCTCCTACGAGCAGTACTTC	CASSHSPGTGGSYEQYF
NA	NA	TRBV24-1	TRBJ1-2	TGTGCCACCAGTACAGGGAGGGCTGCTTATGGCTACACCTTC	CATSTGRAAYGYTF
NA	NA	TRBV7-9	TRBJ2-1	TGTGCCAGCAGCTTTGGAGTAGGGACACTCTACAATGAGCAGTTCTTC	CASSFGVGTLYNEQFF
few	NA	TRBV19	TRBJ1-1	TGTGCCTCCGGTTGGAGGAGGAACACTGAAGCTTTCTTT	CASGWRRNTEAFF
NA	NA	TRBV5-1	TRBJ2-3	TGCGCCAGCACCTCGGCAGATACGCAGTATTTT	CASTSADTQYF
NA	TRBD1	TRBV19	TRBJ2-1	TGTGCCAGTAGTATAATGACAGGGTCCTACAATGAGCAGTTCTTC	CASSIMTGSYNEQFF
NA	TRBD1	TRBV6-5	TRBJ1-2	TGTGCCAGCAGCTTTGGGTCAGGGGGGAACTATGGCTACACCTTC	CASSFGSGGNYGYTF
NA	NA	TRBV4-2	TRBJ1-4	TGTGCCAGCAGCCAAGAGGGGGCAGGGGAAAAACTGTTTTTT	CASSQEGAGEKLFF
NA	NA	TRBV5-1	TRBJ1-1	TGCGCCAGCAGCTTCTGGGAGGGAACCGTTGAAGCTTTCTTT	CASSFWEGTVEAFF
many	TRBD1	TRBV7-9	TRBJ2-3	TGTGCCAGCAGCTGGGGACAGGGGGAGACAGATACGCAGTATTTT	CASSWGQGETDTQYF
NA	NA	TRBV7-9	TRBJ2-2	TGTGCCAGCAGCGAAACAGTGAACACCGGGGAGCTGTTTTTT	CASSETVNTGELFF
NA	NA	TRBV9	TRBJ1-1	TGTGCCAGCAGCGTAGACCTCCACGGGAACACTGAAGCTTTCTTT	CASSVDLHGNTEAFF
NA	NA	TRBV6-6	TRBJ1-1	TGTGCCAGCAGTTACGATTGGACAGCGAACACTGAAGCTTTCTTT	CASSYDWTANTEAFF
once	NA	TRBV5-5	TRBJ1-2	TGTGCCAGCAGCTTGGAACAGGCCTATGGCTACACCTTC	CASSLEQAYGYTF
NA	NA	TRBV2	TRBJ1-4	TGTGCCAGCACCTTTACCCACGGGGAAGTTGAAAAACTGTTTTTT	CASTFTHGEVEKLFF
once	TRBD2	TRBV19	TRBJ2-1	TGTGCCAGTAGTAGCGGGGGGGCGAATGAGCAGTTCTTC	CASSSGGANEQFF
NA	TRBD2	TRBV3-1/TRBV3-2	TRBJ2-3	TGTGCCAGCAGCCGACAGACTAGCGGGGGGGCTGATACGCAGTATTTT	CASSRQTSGGADTQYF
NA	TRBD1	TRBV5-1	TRBJ2-6	TGCGCCAGCAGCTTGGGGGACAGCCCTAACGTCCTGACTTTC	CASSLGDSPNVLTF
NA	NA	TRBV6-5	TRBJ2-1	TGTGCCAGCAGTCTCGGATCTGCTGGAGCCCAGTTCTTC	CASSLGSAGAQFF
NA	NA	TRBV7-2	TRBJ2-2	TGTGCCAGCAGCTTAGACAGGGCCGGGGAGCTGTTTTTT	CASSLDRAGELFF
NA	TRBD1	TRBV5-8	TRBJ1-4	TGTGCCAGCAGCCCCAGGGGGCGAGATAATGAAAAACTGTTTTTT	CASSPRGRDNEKLFF
once	NA	TRBV1	TRBJ2-7	TGCACCAGCAGCCAAGGGGGACTAGCGCCTACCTACGAGCAGTACTTC	CTSSQGGLAPTYEQYF
NA	TRBD2	TRBV4-2	TRBJ2-7	TGTGCCAGCAGGACCGGGACTAGTCCCGAGCAGTACTTC	CASRTGTSPEQYF
NA	NA	TRBV5-1	TRBJ1-4	TGCGCCAGCAGCTCTGAACCGCTGGGCCTTAATGAAAAACTGTTTTTT	CASSSEPLGLNEKLFF
NA	NA	TRBV11-2	TRBJ2-5	TGTGCCAGCAGCTTGGAGGGACCGACCCAGTACTTC	CASSLEGPTQYF
NA	NA	TRBV5-6	TRBJ2-3	TGTGCCAGCAGCTTCGGTCTAGCCGGGGGAGGAGATACGCAGTATTTT	CASSFGLAGGGDTQYF
NA	NA	TRBV4-1	TRBJ2-3	TGCGCCAGCAGCCAAGAATACCCAGCAGATACGCAGTATTTT	CASSQEYPADTQYF
NA	TRBD1	TRBV11-2	TRBJ1-6	TGTGCCAGCAGCTGGGACAGAAATAATTCACCCCTCCACTTT	CASSWDRNNSPLHF
NA	TRBD1	TRBV19	TRBJ2-3	TGTGCCAGTAGTATGCCAGGGGGAGGCACAGATACGCAGTATTTT	CASSMPGGGTDTQYF
NA	NA	TRBV30	TRBJ2-5	TGTGCCTGGAGTGTAGGAGGGGCAGAGACCCAGTACTTC	CAWSVGGAETQYF
NA	NA	TRBV9	TRBJ1-6	TGTGCCAGCCCCCCAGGCTATAATTCACCCCTCCACTTT	CASPPGYNSPLHF
NA	TRBD1	TRBV6-1	TRBJ1-2	TGTGCCAGCAGTGGGGAGACAGGGGGGATCTCCTATGGCTACACCTTC	CASSGETGGISYGYTF
few	NA	TRBV10-2	TRBJ2-7	TGCGCCAGCAGTGAGTTAGCGGAAGAGCAGTACTTC	CASSELAEEQYF
NA	TRBD2	TRBV19	TRBJ2-2	TGTGCCAGTAGTAGACAAGCGGGGGGGAGCACCGGGGAGCTGTTTTTT	CASSRQAGGSTGELFF
NA	NA	TRBV10-3	TRBJ2-1	TGTGCCATCAGTGGTAGAGAATACAATGAGCAGTTCTTC	CAISGREYNEQFF
NA	NA	TRBV19	TRBJ1-1	TGTGCCAGTAGGAATAGGGCCAGGGGACACCCGAACACTGAAGCTTTCTTT	CASRNRARGHPNTEAFF
NA	TRBD2	TRBV6-2/TRBV6-3	TRBJ2-1	TGTGCCAGCAGTTACTCGATAGCGGGGGCAGAGTTCTACAATGAGCAGTTCTTC	CASSYSIAGAEFYNEQFF
NA	NA	TRBV20-1	TRBJ1-2	TGCAGTGCTAACTTCAGGGTTGGCTACACCTTC	CSANFRVGYTF
NA	NA	TRBV5-1	TRBJ1-4	TGCGCCAGCAGCCCGGAGGGGACTAATGAAAAACTGTTTTTT	CASSPEGTNEKLFF
NA	NA	TRBV5-1	TRBJ2-5	TGCGCCAGCAGCAAAGGACAGCCCCGTAGGGGCCAAGAGACCCAGTACTTC	CASSKGQPRRGQETQYF
NA	TRBD1	TRBV28	TRBJ1-1	TGTGCCAGCAGGTCAACAGGGGTGGGCACTGAAGCTTTCTTT	CASRSTGVGTEAFF
NA	NA	TRBV7-2	TRBJ1-2	TGTGCCAGCAGCTTAGCGGGGCAGTACGGCTACACCTTC	CASSLAGQYGYTF
NA	TRBD2	TRBV25-1	TRBJ2-1	TGTGCCAGCAGTCTAGCGGGGGGGGTCAATGAGCAGTTCTTC	CASSLAGGVNEQFF
NA	NA	TRBV19	TRBJ1-2	TGTGCCAGTACCACAACAGGGACCTATGGCTACACCTTC	CASTTTGTYGYTF
NA	NA	TRBV18	TRBJ1-6	TGTGCCAGCTCACCTAGGGGGTATTCACCCCTCCACTTT	CASSPRGYSPLHF
NA	NA	TRBV2	TRBJ1-4	TGTGCCGTGGGCGGGGGCCAAGGTGAAAAACTGTTTTTT	CAVGGGQGEKLFF
NA	NA	TRBV11-2	TRBJ1-1	TGTGCCAGCAGCCCAGAGGGGACAAGAGCTTTCTTT	CASSPEGTRAFF
NA	NA	TRBV5-4	TRBJ1-1	TGTGCCAGCAGCTCGCGGGGTTGGGGAACTGAAGCTTTCTTT	CASSSRGWGTEAFF
NA	TRBD2	TRBV4-1	TRBJ2-1	TGCGCCAGCAGCCGAGCGGGGGGTCAGTACAATGAGCAGTTCTTC	CASSRAGGQYNEQFF
once	TRBD1	TRBV9	TRBJ1-3	TGTGCCAGCAGCGCGCAGGGACAGATAGGAAACACCATATATTTT	CASSAQGQIGNTIYF
NA	NA	TRBV9	TRBJ2-2	TGTGCCAGCAGCGTTGAGGGTTGGGGCACCGGGGAGCTGTTTTTT	CASSVEGWGTGELFF
NA	TRBD2	TRBV9	TRBJ2-7	TGTGCCAGCAGCCCTAAGGCGGGGGCCTACGAGCAGTACTTC	CASSPKAGAYEQYF
NA	TRBD1	TRBV25-1	TRBJ1-2	TGTGCCAGCAGTCTCGACAGGGTGGATGGCTACACCTTC	CASSLDRVDGYTF
NA	NA	TRBV5-5	TRBJ1-2	TGTGCCAGCAGCTTGGAGATCCACCTAACTAACTATGGCTACACCTTC	CASSLEIHLTNYGYTF
NA	NA	TRBV5-1	TRBJ1-3	TGCGCCAGCAGCTCAGGCGAGAGCTCTGGAAACACCATATATTTT	CASSSGESSGNTIYF
NA	NA	TRBV5-4	TRBJ1-1	TGTGCCAGCAGCTTTATCGAGGTTGACACTGAAGCTTTCTTT	CASSFIEVDTEAFF